The sequence of this T cell receptor (beta chain) was determined in a study of beta chain features in type 1 diabetes. Study-level points and caveats: A pattern of fewer insertions and more deletions at VDJ junctions was seen in type 1 diabetes patients.

Expressed TCRB transcripts were sequenced because the isolated RNA had all been reverse transcribed beforehand. Approximately 3.9 million reads per sample were averaged for naive, central memory and regulatory samples. Sequenced by immunoSEQ multiplex PCR; TCRdb stores in-frame clones only, minus some. The sample gives around 400,000 clones, around 13% of which show up once; around 0.015% is in the top ten. Concerning this clone itself: Its target is not known.

J was trimmed by 6 bases and V by 3 bases; bases with no gene match: 2. The CDR3 contains 13 residues. The germline gives CDR1 SGHTA, CDR2 FQGNSA. Sequencing was performed on naive CD4+ T cells from blood. This TCR came from a man younger than 35 in good health. The V call is TRBV7-2, the J call TRBJ2-1; 7 nucleotides line up with TRBD2. As DNA, the CDR3 is TGTGCCAGCAGCTTCAGACTAGCCAATGAGCAGTTCTTC. Protein product: CASSFRLANEQFF.